This record concerns one TCR beta chain sequence. Many counts were recorded for this clonotype. Its antigen remains unidentified. It has no much larger one-base neighbor in the sample; base qualities were not kept. This was a case-control study nested in a cohort of healthcare workers in London, UK, who had nasopharyngeal swab PCR tests and blood samples taken every week. Healthcare workers were recruited between 23 and 31 March 2020, during the week of the UK lockdown, and were followed weekly for up to 16 weeks. V is shortened by 3 bases, J by 1 base, and the region joining them spans 13 bases. The CDR3 contains 15 residues, cysteine and phenylalanine counted. Just the 45-base CDR3 DNA is kept, in frame starting at base 1. The germline V gene gives CDR1 as MDHEN and CDR2 as SYDVKM. Libraries were made using 5' RACE. The data were produced on a NextSeq 500. To correct for sequencing error and PCR bias, the TCR library protocol tagged individual cDNA molecules with unique molecular identifiers. TCR alpha and beta chains were both sequenced, and the abundances of alpha and beta sequences in each sample were closely correlated with each other. The authors processed their data as follows. V gene, J gene and CDR3 annotation of TCR sequences was performed with Decombinator V4. TCRs were defined as expanded if a significant change between any two time points was detected under a Poisson model with p below 0.0001. TCR abundances were normalised to the total number of TCRs sequenced per sample and expressed as counts per million. TRAV1-2 paired with TRAJ12, TRAJ20 or TRAJ33 defined MAIT TCRs, while TRAV10 paired with TRAJ18 defined iNKT TCRs. VDJdb, accessed on 1 November 2021, was searched for TCRs annotated for CMV, EBV and SARS-CoV-2, and TCRs annotated for more than one antigen were excluded. In TCRdb, the public reads were trimmed at Q25 with fastp and aligned with MiXCR, with productive beta chains retained. Each CDR3 protein gets just one entry, which takes the most common genes and DNA from the rows behind it. In this record, the V and J calls reflect TCRdb's handling and not the investigators' own analysis. The sample yields just under 65,000 distinct CDR3 sequences; 5.5% to 7% were counted once. Clones ranked in the top ten supply about 3.4% of the sample.

These data belong to a study of early T cells in non-severe SARS-CoV-2 infection (dated by TCRdb to the early 2020s). For context, the study as a whole: Bulk RNA from unsorted whole blood was used for TCR sequencing, so alpha and beta chains could not be paired. Broader findings and caveats from the paper: VDJdb matching was skewed toward anti-spike CD8 responses and likely underestimated virus-specific expansions by missing private and CD4 specificities.

This receptor was obtained from an adult who was a healthcare worker with PCR-confirmed SARS-CoV-2 infection or an uninfected control (not recorded which). The chain employs TRBV28 and TRBJ2-7; the D segment cannot be called with confidence. Material: whole blood, obtained at baseline. The CDR3 protein is CASSFSMAASYEQYF. The DNA sequence is given as TGTGCCAGCAGTTTTTCGATGGCCGCGTCCTACGAGCAGTACTTC.